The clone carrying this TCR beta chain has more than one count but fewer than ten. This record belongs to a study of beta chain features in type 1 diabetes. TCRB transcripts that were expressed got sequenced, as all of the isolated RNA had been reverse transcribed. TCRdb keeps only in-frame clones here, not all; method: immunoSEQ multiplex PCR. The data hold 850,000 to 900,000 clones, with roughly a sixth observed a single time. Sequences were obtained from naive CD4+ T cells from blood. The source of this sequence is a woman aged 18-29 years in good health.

The CDR3 protein is CASSGGEGGRSYNEQFF. CDR3 DNA: TGTGCCAGCAGCGGAGGGGAAGGCGGGAGATCCTACAATGAGCAGTTCTTC. The chain carries TRBV9 and TRBJ2-1; TRBD2 matches at 7 bases. Germline V gene lookup returns CDR1 SGDLS and CDR2 YYNGEE. This CDR3 contains 17 residues. Trimming at V came to 3 bases and at J to 1 base, leaving 10 bases not matched to a gene. Variable domain in full (rest from reference TRBV9 and TRBJ2-1): DSGVTQTPKHLITATGQRVTLRCSPRSGDLSVYWYQQSLDQGLQFLIQYYNGEERAKGNILERFSAQQFPDLHSELNLSSLELGDSALYFCASSGGEGGRSYNEQFFGPGTRLTVL.